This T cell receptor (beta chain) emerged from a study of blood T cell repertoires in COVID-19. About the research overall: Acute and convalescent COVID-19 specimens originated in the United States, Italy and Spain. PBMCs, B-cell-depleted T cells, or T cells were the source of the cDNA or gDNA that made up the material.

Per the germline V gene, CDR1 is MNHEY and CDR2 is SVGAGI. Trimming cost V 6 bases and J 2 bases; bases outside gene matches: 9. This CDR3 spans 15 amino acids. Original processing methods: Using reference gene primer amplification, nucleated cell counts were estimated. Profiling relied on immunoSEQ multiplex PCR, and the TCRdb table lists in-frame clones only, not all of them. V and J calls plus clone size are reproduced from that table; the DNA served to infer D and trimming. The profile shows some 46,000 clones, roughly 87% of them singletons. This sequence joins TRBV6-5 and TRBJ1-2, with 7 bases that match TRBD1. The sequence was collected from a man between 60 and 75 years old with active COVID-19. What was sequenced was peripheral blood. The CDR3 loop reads CASRPPGTANYGYTF. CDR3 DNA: TGTGCCAGCAGACCCCCCGGGACAGCGAACTATGGCTACACCTTC.